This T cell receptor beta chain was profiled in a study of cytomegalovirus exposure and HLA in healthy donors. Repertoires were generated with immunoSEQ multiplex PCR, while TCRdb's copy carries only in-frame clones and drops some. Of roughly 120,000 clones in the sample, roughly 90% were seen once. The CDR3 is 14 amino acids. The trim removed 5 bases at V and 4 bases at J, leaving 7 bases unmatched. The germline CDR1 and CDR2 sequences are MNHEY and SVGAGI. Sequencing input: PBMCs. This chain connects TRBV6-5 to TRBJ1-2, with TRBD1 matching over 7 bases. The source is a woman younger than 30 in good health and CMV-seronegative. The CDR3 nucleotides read TGTGCCAGCAGTCGCTCGGACAGGAGCTATGGCTACACCTTC. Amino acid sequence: CASSRSDRSYGYTF.